This is a list of T cell receptor beta chains from one sample in a study of shared T cell receptors in the human thymus. Profiled with immunoSEQ multiplex PCR; TCRdb holds only in-frame clones, not every one. There are almost 550,000 clones in the sample; 75% to 80% occur only once, and approximately 0.013% lies in the top ten. The data also belong to a second study, concerning human thymus T cells.

The sequencing input was thymocytes. All receptors derive from a boy younger than two with a congenital heart defect. Each CDR3 is given with its conserved first and last residue. Each record gives: J gene, V gene, CDR3 length, CDR3 protein.

J gene: TRBJ2-5
V gene: TRBV28
CDR3 length: 13
CDR3 protein: CASSKSPRETQYF

J gene: TRBJ2-7
V gene: TRBV2
CDR3 length: 10
CDR3 protein: CATSSYEQYF

J gene: TRBJ1-2
V gene: TRBV9
CDR3 length: 15
CDR3 protein: CASTVGTGHNYGYTF

J gene: TRBJ1-3
V gene: TRBV12-5
CDR3 length: 14
CDR3 protein: CASGTTASGNTIYF

J gene: TRBJ1-4
V gene: TRBV9
CDR3 length: 15
CDR3 protein: CASSVVAGGNEKLFF

J gene: TRBJ2-7
V gene: TRBV6-1
CDR3 length: 15
CDR3 protein: CASQNPSGSSYEQYF

J gene: TRBJ2-3
V gene: TRBV28
CDR3 length: 16
CDR3 protein: CASSPRQGRYTDTQYF

J gene: TRBJ2-7
V gene: TRBV10-3
CDR3 length: 12
CDR3 protein: CAIQASNYEQYF

J gene: TRBJ2-2
V gene: TRBV7-2
CDR3 length: 14
CDR3 protein: CASSSLTSHGELFF

J gene: TRBJ1-5
V gene: TRBV4-2
CDR3 length: 15
CDR3 protein: CASSQEPQRDQPQHF

J gene: TRBJ2-2
V gene: TRBV5-5
CDR3 length: 16
CDR3 protein: CASSPVAGVTTGELFF

J gene: TRBJ1-2
V gene: TRBV10-3
CDR3 length: 15
CDR3 protein: CAISEQRDRSYGYTF

J gene: TRBJ2-3
V gene: TRBV7-9
CDR3 length: 15
CDR3 protein: CAVRHGTSVTDTQYF

J gene: TRBJ2-6
V gene: TRBV15
CDR3 length: 17
CDR3 protein: CATSKGGGGSGANVLTF

J gene: TRBJ2-7
V gene: TRBV6-5
CDR3 length: 14
CDR3 protein: CASGTPGGLYEQYF

J gene: TRBJ2-3
V gene: TRBV6-1
CDR3 length: 17
CDR3 protein: CASSERYLAGVTDTQYF

J gene: TRBJ2-1
V gene: TRBV9
CDR3 length: 15
CDR3 protein: CASSSGGKGYNEQFF

J gene: TRBJ1-4
V gene: TRBV4-1
CDR3 length: 17
CDR3 protein: CASSPYPNLPTNEKLFF

J gene: TRBJ2-2
V gene: TRBV11-3
CDR3 length: 15
CDR3 protein: CASSSRLSGDGELFF

J gene: TRBJ1-3
V gene: TRBV6-1
CDR3 length: 17
CDR3 protein: CASSVPALDSSGNTIYF